One and the same sample provided the 6 T cell receptor beta chains below, sequenced in a study of blood T cells in healthy people across ages. A J-beta primer mix and a sample-barcoded 5' primer were used in a second PCR of about 7 to 11 cycles. From the 5' RACE reads, TCRdb called clonotypes with MiXCR, one entry per CDR3 protein. This table holds some 1.1 million distinct CDR3 sequences, less than 45% found once. Input material: blood. Receptor source: a man in his late teens or twenties in good health.

This clonotype was recorded at least ten times. V gene TRBV5-1 combines with J gene TRBJ2-5; D unclear. CDR1 is SGHRS and CDR2 is YFSETQ in the germline V gene. V lost 0 bases, J lost 3 bases, and 0 bases lay in between. The CDR3 spans 11 residues. CDR3 residues: CASSLEETQYF. CDR3 bases: TGCGCCAGCAGCTTGGAAGAGACCCAGTACTTC.

This clonotype was recorded a few times. The chain links TRBV5-1 to TRBJ2-3; 16 bases map to TRBD2. Germline CDR1 is SGHRS and CDR2 is YFSETQ. The length of the CDR3 is 20 residues. J gave up 2 bases and V 4 bases, and 13 bases lay outside the gene matches. Here the CDR3 reads CASSQPGTSGGARITDTQYF. The CDR3 DNA reads as TGCGCCAGCAGCCAACCCGGGACTAGCGGGGGGGCCAGGATCACAGATACGCAGTATTTT.

This clonotype occurred a few times. This chain uses TRBV12-3 or TRBV12-4 with TRBJ1-2; D unresolved. This CDR3 has 13 amino acids. V was trimmed by 4 bases and J by 8 bases, leaving 14 bases between them. The CDR3 reads CASSSPVGFGYTF. The CDR3 DNA sequence: TGTGCCAGCAGTTCCCCCGTGGGTTTCGGCTACACCTTC.

Notes on this clonotype: The junction does not match germline at one end; this may be a read error. This chain uses TRBV12-3 or TRBV12-4 with TRBJ1-2; D not certain. There are 12 residues in the CDR3. CDR3 loop: CSSSYFNYGYTF. CDR3 sequence (DNA): TGTTCCAGCAGTTATTTTAACTATGGCTACACCTTC.

The chain couples TRBV5-1 to TRBJ1-1; D gene uncertain. From germline, CDR1 is SGHRS and CDR2 YFSETQ. This CDR3 comprises 14 residues. V was trimmed by 2 bases and J by 4 bases, leaving 12 bases between them. CDR3 sequence (DNA): TGCGCCAGCAGCTTTCCGGGGAGCGGCACTGAAGCTTTCTTT. Translating it yields CASSFPGSGTEAFF.

A few counts support this clonotype. The junction and the germline gene differ at one end; a read error may be behind it. V usage is TRBV2 and J usage is TRBJ2-7; 7 nucleotides line up with TRBD1. The CDR3 totals 15 residues. Germline lookup yields CDR1 SNHLY and CDR2 FYNNEI. CDR3 in amino acids: CASSGTDRAPYGQYF. The DNA of the CDR3 is TGTGCCAGCAGTGGGACCGACAGGGCCCCTTACGGGCAGTACTTC.